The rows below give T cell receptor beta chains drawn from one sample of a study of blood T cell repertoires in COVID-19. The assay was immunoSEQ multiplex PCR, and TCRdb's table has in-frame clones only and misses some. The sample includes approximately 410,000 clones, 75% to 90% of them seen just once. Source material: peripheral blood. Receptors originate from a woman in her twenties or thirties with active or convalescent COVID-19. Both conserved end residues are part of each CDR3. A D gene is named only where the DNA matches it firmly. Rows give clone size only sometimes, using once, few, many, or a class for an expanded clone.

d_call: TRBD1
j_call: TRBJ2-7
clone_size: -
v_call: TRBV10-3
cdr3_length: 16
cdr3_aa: CAAGTGGTLITYEQYF
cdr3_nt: TGTGCCGCCGGGACAGGGGGTACCTTAATAACCTACGAGCAGTACTTC

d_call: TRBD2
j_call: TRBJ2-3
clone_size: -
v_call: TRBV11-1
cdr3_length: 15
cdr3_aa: CASSLMGLATDTQYF
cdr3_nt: TGTGCCAGCAGCTTAATGGGACTAGCGACAGATACGCAGTATTTT

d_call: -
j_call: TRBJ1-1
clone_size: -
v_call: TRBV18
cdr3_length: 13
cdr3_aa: CASSHGRGTEAFF
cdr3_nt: TGTGCCAGCTCACATGGCAGGGGCACTGAAGCTTTCTTT

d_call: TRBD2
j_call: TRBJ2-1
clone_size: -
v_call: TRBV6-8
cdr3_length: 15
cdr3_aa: CASSLRGSGSGEQFF
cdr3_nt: TGTGCCAGCAGCCTAAGAGGGAGCGGGAGTGGTGAGCAGTTCTTC

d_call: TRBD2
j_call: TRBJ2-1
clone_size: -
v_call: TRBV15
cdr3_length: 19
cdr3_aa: CATDLIAGGINFSYNEQFF
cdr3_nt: TGTGCCACCGACCTAATAGCGGGAGGGATCAATTTTTCCTACAATGAGCAGTTCTTC

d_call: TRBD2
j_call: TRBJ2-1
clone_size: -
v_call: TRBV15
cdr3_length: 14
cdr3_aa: CATSRPGGAFEQFF
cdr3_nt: TGTGCCACCAGCCGCCCGGGGGGGGCGTTTGAGCAGTTCTTC

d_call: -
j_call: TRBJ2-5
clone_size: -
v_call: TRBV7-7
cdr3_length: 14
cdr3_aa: CASSLASDQETQYF
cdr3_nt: TGTGCCAGCAGCTTAGCGTCAGACCAAGAGACCCAGTACTTC

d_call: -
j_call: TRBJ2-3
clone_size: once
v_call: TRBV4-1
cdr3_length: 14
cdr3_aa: CASSHQTVRDTQYF
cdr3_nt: TGCGCCAGCAGCCATCAAACTGTCCGAGATACGCAGTATTTT

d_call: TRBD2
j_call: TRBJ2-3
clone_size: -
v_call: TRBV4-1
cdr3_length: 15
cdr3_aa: CASSQAGGSTDTQYF
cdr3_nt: TGCGCCAGCAGCCAAGCGGGGGGAAGCACAGATACGCAGTATTTT

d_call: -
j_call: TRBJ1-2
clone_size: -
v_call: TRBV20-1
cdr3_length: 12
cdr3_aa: CSASEIYYGYTF
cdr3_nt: TGCAGTGCTAGTGAAATCTACTATGGCTACACCTTC

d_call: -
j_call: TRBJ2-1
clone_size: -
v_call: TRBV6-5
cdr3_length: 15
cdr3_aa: CASGRTGTGSNEQFF
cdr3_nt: TGTGCCAGCGGAAGAACCGGGACTGGAAGCAATGAGCAGTTCTTC

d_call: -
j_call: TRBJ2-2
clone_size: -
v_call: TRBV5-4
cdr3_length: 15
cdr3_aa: CASSLQGSNTGELFF
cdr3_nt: TGTGCCAGCAGCTTGCAGGGCTCGAACACCGGGGAGCTGTTTTTT

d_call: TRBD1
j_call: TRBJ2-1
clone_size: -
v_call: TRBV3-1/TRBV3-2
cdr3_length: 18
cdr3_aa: CASSQPPGQGSLYNEQFF
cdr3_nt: TGTGCCAGCAGCCAACCCCCGGGACAGGGGTCCCTCTACAATGAGCAGTTCTTC

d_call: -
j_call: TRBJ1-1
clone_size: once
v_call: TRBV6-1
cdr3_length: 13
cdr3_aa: CASSFGGNTEAFF
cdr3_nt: TGTGCCAGCAGTTTCGGCGGCAACACTGAAGCTTTCTTT

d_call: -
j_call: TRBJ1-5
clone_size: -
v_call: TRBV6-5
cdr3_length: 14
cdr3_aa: CASRGQLSNQPQHF
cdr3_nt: TGTGCCAGCAGGGGGCAGCTTAGCAATCAGCCCCAGCATTTT

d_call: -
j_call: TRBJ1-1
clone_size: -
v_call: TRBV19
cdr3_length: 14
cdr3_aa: CASSIEWGDTEAFF
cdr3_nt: TGTGCCAGTAGTATCGAATGGGGGGACACTGAAGCTTTCTTT

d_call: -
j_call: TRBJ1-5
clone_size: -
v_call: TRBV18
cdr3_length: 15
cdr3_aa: CASSRIAGVGQPQHF
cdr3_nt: TGTGCCAGCTCACGCATAGCAGGGGTCGGTCAGCCCCAGCATTTT

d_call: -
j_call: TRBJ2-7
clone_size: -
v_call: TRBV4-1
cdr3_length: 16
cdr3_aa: CASSHDIGSGAYEQYF
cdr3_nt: TGCGCCAGCAGCCACGACATTGGTAGCGGTGCCTACGAGCAGTACTTC

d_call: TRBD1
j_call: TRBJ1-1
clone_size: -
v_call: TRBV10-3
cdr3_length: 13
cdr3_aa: CAISTGVGTEAFF
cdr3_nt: TGTGCCATCAGCACAGGGGTAGGTACTGAAGCTTTCTTT

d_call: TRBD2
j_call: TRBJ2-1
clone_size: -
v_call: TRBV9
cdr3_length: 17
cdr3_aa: CASSGGTSGPYYNEQFF
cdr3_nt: TGTGCCAGCAGCGGGGGGACTAGCGGGCCGTATTACAATGAGCAGTTCTTC

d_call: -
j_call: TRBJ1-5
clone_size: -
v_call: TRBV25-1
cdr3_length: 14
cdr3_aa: CASSLGRENQPQHF
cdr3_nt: TGTGCCAGCAGTTTGGGCAGGGAAAATCAGCCCCAGCATTTT

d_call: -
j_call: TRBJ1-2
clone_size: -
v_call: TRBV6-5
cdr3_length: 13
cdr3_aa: CASSYGLNYGYTF
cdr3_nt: TGTGCCAGCAGTTACGGGCTGAACTATGGCTACACCTTC

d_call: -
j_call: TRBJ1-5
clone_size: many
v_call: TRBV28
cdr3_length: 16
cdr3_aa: CASSLGRAFRNQPQHF
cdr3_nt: TGTGCCAGCAGTTTGGGCAGGGCGTTTCGTAATCAGCCCCAGCATTTT

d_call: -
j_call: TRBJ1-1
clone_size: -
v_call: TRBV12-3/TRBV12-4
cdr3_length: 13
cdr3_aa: CASSATGFVEAFF
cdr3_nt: TGTGCCAGCAGTGCCACAGGGTTCGTTGAAGCTTTCTTT

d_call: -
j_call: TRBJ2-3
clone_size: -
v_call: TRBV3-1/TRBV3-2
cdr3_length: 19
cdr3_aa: CASSQDRGAPGSTADTQYF
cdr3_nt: TGTGCCAGCAGCCAGGACCGGGGGGCCCCGGGGTCGACGGCAGATACGCAGTATTTT

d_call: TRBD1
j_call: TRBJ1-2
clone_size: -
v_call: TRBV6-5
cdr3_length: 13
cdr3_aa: CASTETGGNGYTF
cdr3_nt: TGTGCCAGCACCGAGACAGGGGGCAATGGCTACACCTTC

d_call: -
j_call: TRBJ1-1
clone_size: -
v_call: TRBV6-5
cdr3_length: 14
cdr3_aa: CASSYSDGVDEAFF
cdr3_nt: TGTGCCAGCAGTTACTCGGACGGGGTAGATGAAGCTTTCTTT

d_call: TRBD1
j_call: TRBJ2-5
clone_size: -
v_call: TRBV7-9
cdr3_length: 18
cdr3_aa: CAPRGPGQLVCGFETQYF
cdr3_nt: TGTGCCCCCCGAGGCCCGGGACAGTTGGTTTGTGGGTTCGAGACCCAGTACTTC

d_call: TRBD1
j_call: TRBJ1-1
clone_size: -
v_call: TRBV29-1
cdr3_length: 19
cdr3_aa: CSVAGDSDRGADPNTEAFF
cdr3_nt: TGCAGCGTTGCAGGCGACTCGGACAGGGGCGCAGATCCTAACACTGAAGCTTTCTTT

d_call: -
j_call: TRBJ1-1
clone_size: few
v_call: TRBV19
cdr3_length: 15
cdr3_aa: CASSIVKKGDTEAFF
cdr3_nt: TGTGCCAGTAGTATTGTCAAAAAGGGGGACACTGAAGCTTTCTTT

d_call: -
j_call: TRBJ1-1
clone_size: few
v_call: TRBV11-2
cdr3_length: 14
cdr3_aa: CASSSMFMNTEAFF
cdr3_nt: TGTGCCAGCAGCTCCATGTTCATGAACACTGAAGCTTTCTTT

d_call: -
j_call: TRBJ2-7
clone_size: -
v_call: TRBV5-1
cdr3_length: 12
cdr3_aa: CASSLDVNEQYF
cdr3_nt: TGCGCCAGCAGCTTGGATGTTAACGAGCAGTACTTC

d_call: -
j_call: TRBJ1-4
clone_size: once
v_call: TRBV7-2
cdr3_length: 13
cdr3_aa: CASSLAQGEKLFF
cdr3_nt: TGTGCCAGCAGCTTAGCCCAGGGGGAAAAACTGTTTTTT

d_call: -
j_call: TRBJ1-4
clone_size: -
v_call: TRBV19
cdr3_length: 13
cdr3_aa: CASSLIPDEKLFF
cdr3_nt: TGTGCCAGTAGTTTAATTCCGGATGAAAAACTGTTTTTT

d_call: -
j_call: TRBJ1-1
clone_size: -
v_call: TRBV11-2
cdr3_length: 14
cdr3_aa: CASRAQGGSTEAFF
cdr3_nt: TGTGCCAGCAGGGCACAGGGAGGGAGCACTGAAGCTTTCTTT

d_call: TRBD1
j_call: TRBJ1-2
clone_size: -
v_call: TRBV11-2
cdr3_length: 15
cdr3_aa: CASSITDRGAYGYTF
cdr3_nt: TGTGCCAGCAGCATTACGGACAGGGGCGCCTATGGCTACACCTTC

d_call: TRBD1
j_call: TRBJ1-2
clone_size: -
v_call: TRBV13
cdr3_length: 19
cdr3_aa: CASSIRNRSGGKLGYGYTF
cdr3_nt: TGTGCCAGCAGCATACGAAACCGTTCAGGGGGCAAACTTGGATACGGCTACACCTTC

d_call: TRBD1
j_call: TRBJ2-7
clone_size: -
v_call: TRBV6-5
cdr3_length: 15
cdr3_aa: CASSADRGRLYEQYF
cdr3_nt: TGTGCCAGCAGCGCGGACAGGGGGCGGCTTTACGAGCAGTACTTC

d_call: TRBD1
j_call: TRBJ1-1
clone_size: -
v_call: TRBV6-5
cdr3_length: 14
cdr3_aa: CASSTGADITEAFF
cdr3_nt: TGTGCCAGCAGCACAGGGGCCGACATTACTGAAGCTTTCTTT

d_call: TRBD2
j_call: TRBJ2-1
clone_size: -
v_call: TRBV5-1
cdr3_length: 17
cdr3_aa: CASSLEKTSGRWNEQFF
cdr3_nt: TGCGCCAGCAGCTTGGAAAAGACTAGCGGGAGATGGAATGAGCAGTTCTTC

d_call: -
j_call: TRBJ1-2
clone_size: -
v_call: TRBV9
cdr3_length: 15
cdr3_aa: CASSVDTGSGYGYTF
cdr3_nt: TGTGCCAGCAGCGTGGATACAGGGAGCGGCTATGGCTACACCTTC

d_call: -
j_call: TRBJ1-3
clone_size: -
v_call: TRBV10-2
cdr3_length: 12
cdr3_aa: CASSDPLNTIYF
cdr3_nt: TGCGCCAGCAGTGATCCCTTAAACACCATATATTTT

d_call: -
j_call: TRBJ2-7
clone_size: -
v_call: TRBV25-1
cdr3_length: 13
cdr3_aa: CASSDQRGGEQYF
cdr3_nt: TGTGCCAGCAGTGATCAAAGGGGGGGCGAGCAGTACTTC

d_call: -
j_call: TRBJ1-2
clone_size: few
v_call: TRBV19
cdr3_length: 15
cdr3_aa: CASTIKRGPNYGYTF
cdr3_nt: TGTGCCAGTACCATTAAACGGGGTCCTAACTATGGCTACACCTTC

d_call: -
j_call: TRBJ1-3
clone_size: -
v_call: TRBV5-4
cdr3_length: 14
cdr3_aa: CASSPGGGGNTIYF
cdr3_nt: TGTGCCAGCAGCCCCGGGGGGGGAGGAAACACCATATATTTT

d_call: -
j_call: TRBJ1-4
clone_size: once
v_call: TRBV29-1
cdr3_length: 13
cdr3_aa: CSVGDTYNEKLFF
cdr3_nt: TGCAGCGTTGGGGACACCTATAATGAAAAACTGTTTTTT

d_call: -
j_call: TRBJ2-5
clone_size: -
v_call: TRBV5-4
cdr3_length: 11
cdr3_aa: CASSQKETQYF
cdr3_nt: TGTGCCAGCAGCCAAAAAGAGACCCAGTACTTC

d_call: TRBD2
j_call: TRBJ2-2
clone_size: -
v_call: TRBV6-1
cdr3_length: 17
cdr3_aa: CASSEASGGWEAGELFF
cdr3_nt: TGTGCCAGCAGTGAAGCGAGCGGGGGGTGGGAAGCCGGGGAGCTGTTTTTT

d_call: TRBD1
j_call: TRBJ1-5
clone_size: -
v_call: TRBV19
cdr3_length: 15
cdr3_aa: CASTRDSYSNQPQHF
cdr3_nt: TGTGCCAGTACCCGGGACAGCTATAGCAATCAGCCCCAGCATTTT

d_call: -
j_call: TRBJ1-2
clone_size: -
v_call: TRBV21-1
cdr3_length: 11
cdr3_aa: CASSPNYGYTF
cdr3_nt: TGTGCCAGCAGTCCAAACTATGGCTACACCTTC

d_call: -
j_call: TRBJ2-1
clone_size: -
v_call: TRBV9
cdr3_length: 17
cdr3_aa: CASSPSGMARGSDEQFF
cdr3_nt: TGTGCCAGCAGCCCAAGCGGTATGGCTAGAGGGTCCGATGAGCAGTTCTTC

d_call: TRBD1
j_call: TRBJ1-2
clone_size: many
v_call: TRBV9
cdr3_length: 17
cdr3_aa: CASSVTDRDALWYGYTF
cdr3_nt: TGTGCCAGCAGCGTAACGGACAGGGACGCCTTGTGGTATGGCTACACCTTC

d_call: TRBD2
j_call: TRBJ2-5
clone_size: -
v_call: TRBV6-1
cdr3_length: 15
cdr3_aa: CASSELAGNQETQYF
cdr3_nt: TGTGCCAGCAGTGAACTAGCGGGAAACCAAGAGACCCAGTACTTC

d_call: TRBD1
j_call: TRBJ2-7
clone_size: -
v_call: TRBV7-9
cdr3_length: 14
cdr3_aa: CASSYDRVPYEQYF
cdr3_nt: TGTGCCAGCAGCTATGACAGGGTCCCCTACGAGCAGTACTTC

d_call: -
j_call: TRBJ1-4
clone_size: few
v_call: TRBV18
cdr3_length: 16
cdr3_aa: CASSPNTRGTNEKLFF
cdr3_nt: TGTGCCAGCTCACCAAATACGCGCGGGACTAATGAAAAACTGTTTTTT